Shown below are 3 T cell receptor beta chains from a single sample sequenced in a study of CD8+CD57+ T cells in acquired aplastic anemia. TCR beta VDJ and CDR3 were profiled, and genomic DNA was the template. TCRdb used MiXCR to reprocess the reads, holding one entry per CDR3 protein. In the table there are roughly 180,000 distinct CDR3 sequences, less than 55% of which are singletons. Material: sorted CD4+, CD8+, or CD8+CD57+ T cells (not recorded which) from PBMCs. These receptors were collected from a human donor in good health.

This clonotype was seen repeatedly, ten times or more. The chain joins TRBV12-3 or TRBV12-4 to TRBJ2-7; TRBD1 agrees at 7 bases. Trimming at V came to 2 bases and at J to 5 bases, leaving 9 bases not matched to a gene. The CDR3 loop spans 15 amino acids. In DNA form, the CDR3 reads TGTGCCAGCAGTTTACAACCGACAGGGTTCAACGAGCAGTACTTC. Its translation: CASSLQPTGFNEQYF.

Many counts were recorded for this clonotype. The rearrangement joins TRBV10-3 to TRBJ2-1, with TRBD2 as a possible D gene (6 bases). V was cut by 5 bases and J by 0 bases, with 8 bases left in between. The CDR3 is made up of 14 amino acids. Germline CDR1 ENHRY, CDR2 SYGVKD. As DNA, the CDR3 is TGTGCCATCAGTAGCGGGCTCTCCTACAATGAGCAGTTCTTC. This gives the protein CAISSGLSYNEQFF.

The chain links TRBV7-2 to TRBJ1-5; D is unclear. The CDR3 length is 13 residues. The V end lost 1 base, the J end lost 6 bases, and 7 bases lay between the germline ends. The germline CDR1 and CDR2 sequences are SGHTA and FQGNSA. CDR3 DNA sequence: TGTGCCAGCAGCTTAGACCTAGGTCAGCCCCAGCATTTT. It encodes CASSLDLGQPQHF.